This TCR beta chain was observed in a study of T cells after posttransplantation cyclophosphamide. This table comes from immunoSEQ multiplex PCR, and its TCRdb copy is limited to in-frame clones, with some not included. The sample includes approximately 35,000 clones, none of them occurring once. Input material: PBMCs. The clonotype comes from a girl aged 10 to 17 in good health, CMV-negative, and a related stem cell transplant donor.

The CDR3 loop is CASSLDPSSYEQYF. The DNA of the CDR3 is TGTGCCAGCAGCTTAGACCCCAGCTCCTACGAGCAGTACTTC. The chain couples TRBV7-9 to TRBJ2-7; D not certain. The CDR3 consists of 14 residues. Germline CDR1 and CDR2: SEHNR and FQNEAQ (reference sequence). Trimming removed 1 base from V and 0 bases from J, with 7 bases in between.